One TCR beta chain is described in this entry. Random hexamers were used to reverse transcribe about 0.45 to 1 ug of RNA. A single record per CDR3 protein comes from TCRdb applying MiXCR to the immunoSEQ multiplex PCR reads. Found here are 150,000 or so distinct CDR3 sequences, around 94% of them singletons; the top ten hold about 0.09%. This entry comes from a study of CD8 T cells in Susac syndrome. The V segment lost 1 base and the J segment 0 bases; nucleotides outside the gene matches: 4. Germline-derived CDR1 and CDR2 are SGDLS and YYNGEE. This CDR3 has 16 amino acids. Each multiple sclerosis control was a treatment-naive patient with relapsing-remitting disease that was either stable or active. TEMRA cells were enriched by FACS, and CD4+ and CD8+ T cells were negatively isolated.

The sequencing input was CD4+ T cells from PBMCs. The chain couples TRBV9 to TRBJ2-3, with 8 bases fitting TRBD1. The TCR sequence derives from a human donor with multiple sclerosis. In DNA form, the CDR3 reads TGTGCCAGCAGCGTAAGAGGGGACAGGAGCACAGATACGCAGTATTTT. As protein: CASSVRGDRSTDTQYF.